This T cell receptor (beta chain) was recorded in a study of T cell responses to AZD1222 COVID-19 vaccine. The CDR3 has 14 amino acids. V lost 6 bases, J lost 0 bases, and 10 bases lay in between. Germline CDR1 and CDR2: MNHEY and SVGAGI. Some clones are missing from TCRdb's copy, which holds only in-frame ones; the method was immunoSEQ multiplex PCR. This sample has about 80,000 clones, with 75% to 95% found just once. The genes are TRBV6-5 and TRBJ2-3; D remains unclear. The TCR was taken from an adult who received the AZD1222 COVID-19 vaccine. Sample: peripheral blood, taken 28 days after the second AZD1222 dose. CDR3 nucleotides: TGTGCCAGCAGCTTTGGATCGAGCACAGATACGCAGTATTTT. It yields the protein CASSFGSSTDTQYF.